Following are 29 T cell receptor beta chains from one sample sequenced in a study of T cell responses to AZD1222 COVID-19 vaccine. The protocol was immunoSEQ multiplex PCR, while the TCRdb copy is restricted to in-frame clones and leaves out a portion. The sample has some 100,000 clones; 70% to 90% are singletons. The sample was peripheral blood, taken on day 0 of MenACWY control vaccination. The receptor set was obtained from an adult in good health.

This chain uses TRBV19 with TRBJ1-2, with a weak D call TRBD1 (5 bases). Germline V lookup: CDR1 LNHDA, CDR2 SQIVND (reference sequence). Trimming removed 5 bases at V and 8 bases at J, with 15 bases between. The length of the CDR3 is 13 residues. CDR3 nucleotides: TGTGCCAGTAGTCAGGGTTTTGCTAGGGGCTACACCTTC. As protein: CASSQGFARGYTF.

The V call is TRBV4-1, the J call TRBJ1-1, with 9 nucleotides matching TRBD1. From germline, CDR1 is MGHRA and CDR2 YSYEKL. The CDR3 runs 20 residues. The V segment lost 2 bases and the J segment 0 bases; nucleotides outside the gene matches: 16. DNA for the CDR3: TGCGCCAGCAGCCAATACCTGCAAACCGGGACAGGGACCATGAACACTGAAGCTTTCTTT. As protein: CASSQYLQTGTGTMNTEAFF.

V and J are TRBV7-3 and TRBJ2-1; TRBD2 aligns across 11 bases. The germline V gene has CDR1 SGHTA and CDR2 FQGTGA. The CDR3 is 16 residues long. J gave up 6 bases and V 5 bases, and 9 bases lay outside the gene matches. The CDR3 bases are TGTGCCAGCAGCGACAAGACTAGCGGGAAAAGCAATGAGCAGTTCTTC. Its translation: CASSDKTSGKSNEQFF.

The chain links TRBV2 to TRBJ1-6, with 7 bases matching TRBD1. The V gene's germline CDR1 is SNHLY and CDR2 FYNNEI. The CDR3 length is 13 residues. With 7 bases clipped from V and 9 bases from J, the junction kept 6 bases outside the gene matches. This CDR3 is CASIDRESSPLHF. CDR3 nucleotide sequence: TGTGCCAGCATAGACAGGGAAAGTTCACCCCTCCACTTT.

The chain is built from TRBV28 and TRBJ1-5; D unclear. The CDR3 is 13 residues long. The germline V and J ends were trimmed by 4 bases and 0 bases, with 4 bases remaining between them. Germline V CDR1 and CDR2: MDHEN, SYDVKM. In nucleotides, the CDR3 is TGTGCCAGCAGTTGGTATAGCAATCAGCCCCAGCATTTT. Translating it yields CASSWYSNQPQHF.

The chain recombines TRBV27 with TRBJ2-1, with 7 bases aligning to TRBD2. Germline V gene sequence: CDR1 MNHEY, CDR2 SMNVEV (reference sequence). CDR3 length: 14 amino acids. V was clipped by 7 bases and J by 5 bases; unmatched bases: 8. The CDR3 bases are TGTGCCAGCACCGAGCGGGGAGCTGACAATGAGCAGTTCTTC. Translated: CASTERGADNEQFF.

This chain joins TRBV5-5 and TRBJ1-1; possibly TRBD1 for D (5 bases). V was shortened by 3 bases and J by 0 bases, with 15 bases between the two germline ends. Germline CDR1 SGHKS, CDR2 YYEKEE (reference sequence). The CDR3 sequence is 16 residues long. The CDR3 coding sequence is TGTGCCAGCAGCTCCACGGCCCGACAGATGAACACTGAAGCTTTCTTT. This codes for CASSSTARQMNTEAFF.

The chain has TRBV7-2 and TRBJ2-1; 8 positions agree with TRBD2. After removal of 3 bases from V and 6 bases from J, the junction contained 1 base not matched to a gene. The CDR3 sequence is 13 residues long. CDR1 and CDR2 from the germline V gene are SGHTA and FQGNSA. Here the CDR3 reads CASSFGTSNEQFF. CDR3 nucleotide sequence: TGTGCCAGCAGCTTCGGGACTAGCAATGAGCAGTTCTTC. The entire variable domain, with the rest obtained from reference TRBV7-2 and TRBJ2-1, is as follows: GAGVSQSPSNKVTEKGKDVELRCDPISGHTALYWYRQSLGQGLEFLIYFQGNSAPDKSGLPSDRFSAERTGGSVSTLTIQRTQQEDSAVYLCASSFGTSNEQFFGPGTRLTVL.

The chain recombines TRBV6-6 with TRBJ1-3, with TRBD1 matching over 7 bases. CDR3 length: 16 amino acids. Germline CDR1 MNHNY, CDR2 SVGAGI (reference sequence). V dropped 6 bases and J dropped 0; count of bases not matched to a gene: 8. The DNA of the CDR3 is TGTGCCAGCAGGGAAAACAGGGGTAGCTCTGGAAACACCATATATTTT. Translating gives CASRENRGSSGNTIYF.

The genes are TRBV3-1 (or the pseudogene TRBV3-2) and TRBJ2-5; 10 nucleotides line up with TRBD2. The V segment lost 1 base and the J segment 7 bases; nucleotides outside the gene matches: 6. This CDR3 has 15 amino acids. Germline V lookup: CDR1 LGHDT, CDR2 YNNKEL (reference sequence). As DNA, the CDR3 is TGTGCCAGCAGCCAAGGACTAGCGGGTGGGGGGACCCAGTACTTC. This gives the protein CASSQGLAGGGTQYF.

This clone was counted a single time. The chain recombines TRBV12-3 or TRBV12-4 with TRBJ1-6; D not resolved. Trimming took off 6 bases at V and 6 bases at J, with 9 bases between the two ends. The CDR3 covers 13 residues. CDR3 in DNA: TGTGCCAGCAGCCCCAGCAGTAATTCACCCCTCCACTTT. This sequence encodes CASSPSSNSPLHF.

Comments on this clone: This sample also contains other DNA sequences that code for the same CDR3. The chain is built from TRBV2 and TRBJ2-3; 9 positions agree with TRBD2. The V and J ends lost 6 bases and 4 bases, in that order; junction bases with no gene match: 14. This CDR3 spans 17 amino acids. Germline V gives CDR1 SNHLY, CDR2 FYNNEI. The CDR3 region has the DNA TGTGCCAGCAGCAGACTCGCGGGGGGGCCGGGGGCAGATACGCAGTATTTT. It is translated as CASSRLAGGPGADTQYF.

The chain has TRBV7-2 and TRBJ2-2; D might be TRBD2 (6 bases). Trimming took 1 base from V and 7 from J, leaving 22 bases between them. This CDR3 comprises 18 residues. Germline values: CDR1 SGHTA, CDR2 FQGNSA. CDR3 protein: CASSLGSRGAVVGGELFF. The CDR3 DNA reads TGTGCCAGCAGCTTAGGTTCACGCGGGGCGGTCGTTGGCGGGGAGCTGTTTTTT.

The chain couples TRBV4-1 to TRBJ1-1, with D unresolved. V was clipped by 4 bases and J by 1 base, with 13 bases between them. CDR1 and CDR2 (germline): MGHRA, YSYEKL. The CDR3 runs to 15 residues. Written as DNA, the CDR3 is TGCGCCAGCAGCCGCGGAGGACTTCCGAACACTGAAGCTTTCTTT. It translates to CASSRGGLPNTEAFF.

V and J are TRBV11-2 and TRBJ1-3; 10 bases match TRBD1. V was clipped by 1 base and J by 4 bases; unmatched bases: 7. The CDR3 runs to 17 residues. Germline V lookup: CDR1 SGHAT, CDR2 FQNNGV. DNA for the CDR3: TGTGCCAGCAGCTTAGTCATGACAGGGGGCGCCGGAAACACCATATATTTT. Protein product: CASSLVMTGGAGNTIYF.

CDR3 amino acids: CASSQAGRNQPQHF. Here the CDR3 DNA reads TGTGCCAGCAGCCAGGCGGGCCGCAATCAGCCCCAGCATTTT. The chain carries TRBV6-1 and TRBJ1-5, with D hard to call. The germline V gene has CDR1 MNHNS and CDR2 SASEGT. Trimming stripped 6 bases from V and 2 bases from J, with 11 bases between. CDR3 length: 14 residues.

The chain uses TRBV12-2 and TRBJ1-2; TRBD1 is taken as the D call from the table, unchecked against the DNA. TRBV12-2 constitutes a pseudogene. This CDR3 is built from 15 residues. CDR3 nucleotides: TGTGCAAGTCGCTTACGAACACCCACTAACTATGGCTACACCTTC. It is translated as CASRLRTPTNYGYTF.

CDR3 residues: CASSVDPGMEEGYTF. The CDR3 DNA follows: TGTGCCAGCAGCGTAGATCCGGGAATGGAAGAGGGCTACACCTTC. The chain carries TRBV9 and TRBJ1-2; no definite D call. V gave up 0 bases and J gave up 8 bases, with 17 bases separating them. This CDR3 has 15 amino acids. CDR1 is SGDLS and CDR2 is YYNGEE in the germline V gene.

The V gene is TRBV7-9, the J gene TRBJ2-2; 11 bases map to TRBD2. Unmatched junction bases numbered 5, after V lost 6 bases and J lost 2 bases. Germline lookup yields CDR1 SEHNR and CDR2 FQNEAQ (reference sequence). The CDR3 is 16 residues long. CDR3 sequence (DNA): TGTGCCAGCAGATCCGGACTAGCGGGTAACACCGGGGAGCTGTTTTTT. It is translated as CASRSGLAGNTGELFF. The variable domain in full, completed from reference TRBV7-9 and TRBJ2-2, reads DTGVSQNPRHKITKRGQNVTFRCDPISEHNRLYWYRQTLGQGPEFLTYFQNEAQLEKSRLLSDRFSAERPKGSFSTLEIQRTEQGDSAMYLCASRSGLAGNTGELFFGEGSRLTVL.

Only a few counts were recorded for this clone. The rearrangement links TRBV10-3 to TRBJ1-5, with D uncertain. The CDR3 totals 12 residues. Trimming stripped 8 bases from V and 9 bases from J, with 14 bases between. Per the germline V gene, CDR1 is ENHRY and CDR2 is SYGVKD. DNA for the CDR3: TGTGCCATCGGGCCGGAGGGTTGGCCCCAGCATTTT. Protein sequence: CAIGPEGWPQHF.

The chain has TRBV14 and TRBJ1-1, with a tentative D call TRBD1 (5 bases). V shed 3 bases and J shed 1 base, with 6 bases lying between them. The CDR3 is 13 amino acids. In germline, CDR1 is SGHDN, CDR2 FVKESK. Here the CDR3 DNA reads TGTGCCAGCAGCCAGACAGCGAACACTGAAGCTTTCTTT. It encodes CASSQTANTEAFF.

The chain employs TRBV19 and TRBJ2-7; TRBD2 matches 16 bases. Germline V gives CDR1 LNHDA, CDR2 SQIVND (reference sequence). J gave up 7 bases and V 4 bases, and 7 bases lay outside the gene matches. This CDR3 is built from 16 residues. Here the CDR3 DNA reads TGTGCCAGTAGTACGGGACTAGCGGGAGGGCCTGGGGAGCAGTACTTC. This translates into CASSTGLAGGPGEQYF.

The gene calls are TRBV4-2 and TRBJ2-7; D is unclear. Looked up from germline, CDR1 is LGHNA and CDR2 is YNFKEQ. V gave up 3 bases and J gave up 0 bases, with 9 bases separating them. This CDR3 has 14 amino acids. The CDR3 nucleotides read TGTGCCAGCAGCCAGACTTCCGACTCCTACGAGCAGTACTTC. It specifies CASSQTSDSYEQYF.

This chain connects TRBV5-6 to TRBJ2-3; maybe TRBD1 (6 bases). This CDR3 has 14 residues. Germline V gene sequence: CDR1 SGHDT, CDR2 YYEEEE. Trimming took 2 bases from V and 4 from J, leaving 11 bases between them. CDR3 nucleotides: TGTGCCAGCAGCTTTGTGTCAGGGGCAGATACGCAGTATTTT. Translating it yields CASSFVSGADTQYF. Together with reference TRBV5-6 and TRBJ2-3, the CDR3 gives the full variable domain: DAGVTQSPTHLIKTRGQQVTLRCSPKSGHDTVSWYQQALGQGPQFIFQYYEEEERQRGNFPDRFSGHQFPNYSSELNVNALLLGDSALYLCASSFVSGADTQYFGPGTRLTVL.

The rearrangement uses TRBV2 and TRBJ1-5; D gene unclear. Germline values: CDR1 SNHLY, CDR2 FYNNEI. CDR3 length: 14 amino acids. Trimming removed 4 bases at V and 3 bases at J, with 10 bases between. This CDR3 reads CASSVGRTNQPQHF. The CDR3 region has the DNA TGTGCCAGCAGTGTGGGCAGGACCAATCAGCCCCAGCATTTT. The full variable domain, rest sourced from reference TRBV2 and TRBJ1-5, is EPEVTQTPSHQVTQMGQEVILRCVPISNHLYFYWYRQILGQKVEFLVSFYNNEISEKSEIFDDQFSVERPDGSNFTLKIRSTKLEDSAMYFCASSVGRTNQPQHFGDGTRLSIL.

The chain links TRBV7-9 to TRBJ1-2, with a possible D match to TRBD1 (5 bases). The ends were cut back, 1 base at V and 4 bases at J, with 10 bases in the middle. The CDR3 covers 14 residues. CDR1 SEHNR and CDR2 FQNEAQ come from the germline V gene (reference sequence). This CDR3 is CASSLGGAGYGYTF. The CDR3 DNA reads TGTGCCAGCAGCTTAGGCGGGGCAGGCTATGGCTACACCTTC.

This clone was seen a single time. V and J are TRBV7-3 and TRBJ2-3; D remains unclear. Deletions cut 5 bases from V and 0 bases from J, with 12 bases between. Germline assignment: CDR1 SGHTA and CDR2 FQGTGA. CDR3 length: 15 residues. CDR3 bases: TGTGCCAGCAGCCCCGGCACGATTAGCACAGATACGCAGTATTTT. It specifies CASSPGTISTDTQYF.

The chain has TRBV6-2 or TRBV6-3 and TRBJ2-7; D call uncertain. The ends were cut back, 2 bases at V and 3 bases at J, with 8 bases in the middle. In germline, CDR1 is MNHEY, CDR2 SVGEGT. The CDR3 sequence is 13 residues long. CDR3 residues: CASSYALVYEQYF. For the CDR3, the DNA is TGTGCCAGCAGTTACGCTCTCGTCTACGAGCAGTACTTC.

This clone was detected only once. The chain is built from TRBV20-1 and TRBJ2-7; D might be TRBD1 (6 bases). Trimming stripped 3 bases from V and 6 bases from J, with 21 bases between. The CDR3 totals 15 residues. Germline V gives CDR1 DFQATT, CDR2 SNEGSKA (reference sequence). CDR3 in amino acids: CSASGATTGVLEQYF. DNA of the CDR3: TGCAGTGCTAGTGGGGCTACGACAGGAGTACTCGAGCAGTACTTC.